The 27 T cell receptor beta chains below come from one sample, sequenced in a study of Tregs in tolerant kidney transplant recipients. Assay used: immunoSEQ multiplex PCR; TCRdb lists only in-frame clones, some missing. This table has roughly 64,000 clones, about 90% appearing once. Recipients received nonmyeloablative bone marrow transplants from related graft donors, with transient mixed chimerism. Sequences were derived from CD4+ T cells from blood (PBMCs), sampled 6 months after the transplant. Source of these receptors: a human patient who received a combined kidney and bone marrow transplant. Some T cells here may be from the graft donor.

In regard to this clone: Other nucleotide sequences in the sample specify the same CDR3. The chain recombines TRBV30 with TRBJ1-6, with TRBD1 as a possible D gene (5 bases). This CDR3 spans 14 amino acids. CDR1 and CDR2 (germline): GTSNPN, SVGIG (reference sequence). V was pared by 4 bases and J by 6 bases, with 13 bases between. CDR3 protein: CAWNQGWGNSPLHF. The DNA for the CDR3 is TGTGCCTGGAACCAGGGCTGGGGTAATTCACCCCTCCACTTT. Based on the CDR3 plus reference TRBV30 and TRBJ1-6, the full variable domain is SQTIHQWPATLVQPVGSPLSLECTVEGTSNPNLYWYRQAAGRGLQLLFYSVGIGQISSEVPQNLSASRPQDRQFILSSKKLLLSDSGFYLCAWNQGWGNSPLHFGNGTRLTVT.

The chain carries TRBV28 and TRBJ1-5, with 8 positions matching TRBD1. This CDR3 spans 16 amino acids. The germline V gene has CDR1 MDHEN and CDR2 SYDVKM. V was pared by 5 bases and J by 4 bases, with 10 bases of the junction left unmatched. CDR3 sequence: CASSLSGQGLNQPQHF. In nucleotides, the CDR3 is TGTGCCAGCAGTCTTTCCGGACAGGGTTTAAATCAGCCCCAGCATTTT. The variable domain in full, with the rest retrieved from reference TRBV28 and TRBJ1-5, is DVKVTQSSRYLVKRTGEKVFLECVQDMDHENMFWYRQDPGLGLRLIYFSYDVKMKEKGDIPEGYSVSREKKERFSLILESASTNQTSMYLCASSLSGQGLNQPQHFGDGTRLSIL.

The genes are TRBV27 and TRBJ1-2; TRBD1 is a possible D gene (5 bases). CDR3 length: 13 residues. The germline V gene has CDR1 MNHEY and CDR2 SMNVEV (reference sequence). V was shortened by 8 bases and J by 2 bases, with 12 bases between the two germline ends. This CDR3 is CASSGGGNYGYTF. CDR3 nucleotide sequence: TGTGCCAGCTCTGGGGGAGGGAACTATGGCTACACCTTC.

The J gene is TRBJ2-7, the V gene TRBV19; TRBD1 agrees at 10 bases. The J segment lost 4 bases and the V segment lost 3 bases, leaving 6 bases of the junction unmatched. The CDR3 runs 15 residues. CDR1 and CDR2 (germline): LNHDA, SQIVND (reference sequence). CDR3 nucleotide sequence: TGTGCCAGTAGTATTCGTCGGACAGGGGGTTACGAGCAGTACTTC. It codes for CASSIRRTGGYEQYF.

The CDR3 spells CASSSTTSGGNTGELFF. The CDR3 DNA reads as TGTGCCAGCAGCTCCACTACTAGCGGGGGAAACACCGGGGAGCTGTTTTTT. The chain is built from TRBV7-2 and TRBJ2-2; 11 nucleotides align to TRBD2. The CDR3 spans 17 residues. The V gene end was trimmed by 4 bases and the J gene end by 2 bases; junction bases not matched to a gene: 6. Germline V gives CDR1 SGHTA, CDR2 FQGNSA.

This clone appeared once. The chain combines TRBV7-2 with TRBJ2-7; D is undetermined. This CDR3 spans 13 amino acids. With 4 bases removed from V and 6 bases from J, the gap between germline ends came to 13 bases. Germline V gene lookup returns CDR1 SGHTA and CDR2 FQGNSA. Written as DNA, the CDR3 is TGTGCCAGCAGCTATTTGGCGGAGTTCGAGCAGTACTTC. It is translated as CASSYLAEFEQYF.

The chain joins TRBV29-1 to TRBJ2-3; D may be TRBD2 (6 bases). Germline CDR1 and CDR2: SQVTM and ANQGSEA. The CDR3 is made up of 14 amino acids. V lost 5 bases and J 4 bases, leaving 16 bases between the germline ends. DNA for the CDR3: TGCAGCGTTCTAGGAGGGAGTGGGGCAGATACGCAGTATTTT. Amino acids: CSVLGGSGADTQYF.

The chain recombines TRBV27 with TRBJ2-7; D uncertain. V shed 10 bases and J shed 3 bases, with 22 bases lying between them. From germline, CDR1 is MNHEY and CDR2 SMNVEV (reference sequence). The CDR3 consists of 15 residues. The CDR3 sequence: CATRPTVMLFYEQYF. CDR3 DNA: TGTGCCACAAGACCTACAGTAATGCTTTTCTACGAGCAGTACTTC.

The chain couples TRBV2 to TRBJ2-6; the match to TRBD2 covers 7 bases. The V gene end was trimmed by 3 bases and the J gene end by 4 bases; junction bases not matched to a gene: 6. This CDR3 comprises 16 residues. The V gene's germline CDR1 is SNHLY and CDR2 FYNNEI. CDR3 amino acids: CASSDVGGRGANVLTF. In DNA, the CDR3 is TGTGCCAGCAGTGATGTCGGGGGGAGAGGGGCCAACGTCCTGACTTTC.

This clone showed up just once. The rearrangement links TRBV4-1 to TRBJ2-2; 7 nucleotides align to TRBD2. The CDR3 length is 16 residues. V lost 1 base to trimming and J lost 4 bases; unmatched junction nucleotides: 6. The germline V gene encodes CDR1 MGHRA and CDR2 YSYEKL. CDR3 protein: CASSQVGGTGTGELFF. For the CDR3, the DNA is TGCGCCAGCAGCCAAGTGGGGGGGACGGGCACCGGGGAGCTGTTTTTT.

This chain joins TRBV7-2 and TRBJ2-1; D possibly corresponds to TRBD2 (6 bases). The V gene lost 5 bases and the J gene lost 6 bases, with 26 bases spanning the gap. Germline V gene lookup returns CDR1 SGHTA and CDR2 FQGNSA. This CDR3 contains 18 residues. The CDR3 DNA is TGTGCCAGCAGCCCAAAAGGGGCGGGACTCGACTTTCTCAATGAGCAGTTCTTC. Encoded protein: CASSPKGAGLDFLNEQFF.

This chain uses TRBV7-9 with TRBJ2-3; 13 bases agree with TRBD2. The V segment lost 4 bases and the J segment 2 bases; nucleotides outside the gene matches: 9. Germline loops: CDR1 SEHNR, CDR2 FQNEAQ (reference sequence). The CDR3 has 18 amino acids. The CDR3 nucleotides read TGTGCCAGCAGCTCCTACCGACTAGCGGGGGGTAACACAGATACGCAGTATTTT. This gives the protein CASSSYRLAGGNTDTQYF.

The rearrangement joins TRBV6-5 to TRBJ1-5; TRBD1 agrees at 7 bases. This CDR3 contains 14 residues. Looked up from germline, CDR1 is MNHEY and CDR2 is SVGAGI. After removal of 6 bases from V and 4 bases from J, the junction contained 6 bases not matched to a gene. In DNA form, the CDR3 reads TGTGCCAGCAGAAGGGGACAGAAGAATCAGCCCCAGCATTTT. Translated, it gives CASRRGQKNQPQHF.

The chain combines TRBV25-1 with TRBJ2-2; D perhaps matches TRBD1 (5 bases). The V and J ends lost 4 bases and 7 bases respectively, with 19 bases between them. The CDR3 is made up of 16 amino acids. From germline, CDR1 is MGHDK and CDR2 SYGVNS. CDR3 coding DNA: TGTGCCAGCAGTGTCCTTAATGGGGCCTTCGGCGGGGAGCTGTTTTTT. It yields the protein CASSVLNGAFGGELFF. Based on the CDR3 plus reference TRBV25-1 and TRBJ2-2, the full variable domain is EADIYQTPRYLVIGTGKKITLECSQTMGHDKMYWYQQDPGMELHLIHYSYGVNSTEKGDLSSESTVSRIRTEHFPLTLESARPSHTSQYLCASSVLNGAFGGELFFGEGSRLTVL.

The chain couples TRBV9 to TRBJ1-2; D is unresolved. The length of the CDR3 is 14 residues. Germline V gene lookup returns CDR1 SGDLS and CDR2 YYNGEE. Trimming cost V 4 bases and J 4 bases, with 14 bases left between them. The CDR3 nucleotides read TGTGCCAGCAGCCCCCAAGGACTGAGCTATGGCTACACCTTC. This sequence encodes CASSPQGLSYGYTF. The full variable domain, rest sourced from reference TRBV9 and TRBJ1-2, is DSGVTQTPKHLITATGQRVTLRCSPRSGDLSVYWYQQSLDQGLQFLIQYYNGEERAKGNILERFSAQQFPDLHSELNLSSLELGDSALYFCASSPQGLSYGYTFGSGTRLTVV.

DNA of the CDR3: TGTGCCAGCAGCCAGAGGTCGGGCGGGACAGCGACTCCAGATACGCAGTATTTT. It translates to CASSQRSGGTATPDTQYF. V and J are TRBV27 and TRBJ2-3, with D possibly matching TRBD1 (7 bases). The CDR3 covers 18 residues. V was cut by 6 bases and J by 4 bases, with 26 bases left in between. Germline CDR1 reads MNHEY; CDR2 reads SMNVEV (reference sequence).

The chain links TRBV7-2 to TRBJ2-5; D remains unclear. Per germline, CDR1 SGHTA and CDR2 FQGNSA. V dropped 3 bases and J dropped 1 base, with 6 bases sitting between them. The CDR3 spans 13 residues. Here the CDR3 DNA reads TGTGCCAGCAGCTTCACGGTCCAAGAGACCCAGTACTTC. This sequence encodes CASSFTVQETQYF.

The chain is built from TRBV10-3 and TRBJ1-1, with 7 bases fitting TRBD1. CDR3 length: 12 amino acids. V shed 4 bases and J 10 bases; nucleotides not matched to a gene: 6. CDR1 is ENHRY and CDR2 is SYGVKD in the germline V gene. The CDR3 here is CAISAQGIGAFF. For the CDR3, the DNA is TGTGCCATCAGTGCACAGGGGATAGGAGCTTTCTTT.

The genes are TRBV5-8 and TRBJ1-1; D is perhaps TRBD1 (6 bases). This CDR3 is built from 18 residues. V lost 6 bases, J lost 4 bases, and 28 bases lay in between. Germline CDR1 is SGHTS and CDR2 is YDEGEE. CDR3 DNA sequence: TGTGCCAGCACCCATATCTTTCGGGGGGCCTCCTTGCGCACTGAAGCTTTCTTT. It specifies CASTHIFRGASLRTEAFF.

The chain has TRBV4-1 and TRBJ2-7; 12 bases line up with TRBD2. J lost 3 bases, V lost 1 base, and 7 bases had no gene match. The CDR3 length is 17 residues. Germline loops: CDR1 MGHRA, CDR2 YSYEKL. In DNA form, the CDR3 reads TGCGCCAGCAGCCAAGCTACGACTAGCGGGGGTTTCTACGAGCAGTACTTC. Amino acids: CASSQATTSGGFYEQYF.

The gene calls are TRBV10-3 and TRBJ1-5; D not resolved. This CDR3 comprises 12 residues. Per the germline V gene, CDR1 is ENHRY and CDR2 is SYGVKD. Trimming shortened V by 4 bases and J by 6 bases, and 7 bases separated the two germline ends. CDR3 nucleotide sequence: TGTGCCATCAGTGGAGGAAGTCAGCCCCAGCATTTT. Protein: CAISGGSQPQHF.

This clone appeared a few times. As DNA, the CDR3 is TGTGCCAGCAGTTTATTGGGCGGGGGGGTTGAAGAGACCCAGTACTTC. Amino acid sequence: CASSLLGGGVEETQYF. The chain is built from TRBV27 and TRBJ2-5; 9 bases map to TRBD2. This CDR3 has 16 amino acids. In germline, CDR1 is MNHEY, CDR2 SMNVEV (reference sequence). Trimming took 1 base from V and 3 from J; bases not matched to a gene: 6.

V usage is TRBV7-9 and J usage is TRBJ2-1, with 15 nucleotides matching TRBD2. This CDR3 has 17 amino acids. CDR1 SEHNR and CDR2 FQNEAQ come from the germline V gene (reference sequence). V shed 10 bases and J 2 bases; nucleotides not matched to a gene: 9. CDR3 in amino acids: CAILGLAGGGPYNEQFF. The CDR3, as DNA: TGTGCCATACTGGGACTAGCGGGGGGCGGGCCCTACAATGAGCAGTTCTTC.

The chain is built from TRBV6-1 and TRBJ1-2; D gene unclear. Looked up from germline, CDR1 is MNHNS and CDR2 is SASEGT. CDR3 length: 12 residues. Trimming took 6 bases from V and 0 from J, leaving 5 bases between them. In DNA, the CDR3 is TGTGCCAGCAGCCCCACTAACTATGGCTACACCTTC. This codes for CASSPTNYGYTF.

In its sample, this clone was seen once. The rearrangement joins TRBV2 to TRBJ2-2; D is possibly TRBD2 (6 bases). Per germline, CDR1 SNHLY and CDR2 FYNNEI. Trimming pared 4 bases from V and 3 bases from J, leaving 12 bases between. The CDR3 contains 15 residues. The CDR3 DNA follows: TGTGCCAGCAGTGTCCGTTGGAGGGACACCGGGGAGCTGTTTTTT. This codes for CASSVRWRDTGELFF. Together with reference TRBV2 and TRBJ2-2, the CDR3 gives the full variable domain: EPEVTQTPSHQVTQMGQEVILRCVPISNHLYFYWYRQILGQKVEFLVSFYNNEISEKSEIFDDQFSVERPDGSNFTLKIRSTKLEDSAMYFCASSVRWRDTGELFFGEGSRLTVL.

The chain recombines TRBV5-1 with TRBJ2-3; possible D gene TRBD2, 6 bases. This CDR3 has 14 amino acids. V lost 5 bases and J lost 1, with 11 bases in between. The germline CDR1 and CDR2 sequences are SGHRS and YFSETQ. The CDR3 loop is CASRGLSGTDTQYF. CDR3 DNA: TGCGCCAGCAGGGGACTGTCTGGCACAGATACGCAGTATTTT.

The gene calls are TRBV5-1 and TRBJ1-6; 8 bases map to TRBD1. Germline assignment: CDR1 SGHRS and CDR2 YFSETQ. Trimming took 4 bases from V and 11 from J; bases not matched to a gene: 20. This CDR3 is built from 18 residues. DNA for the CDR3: TGCGCCAGCAGCCTTACGACGTCAGGGGGCTTGAGTCCGCCACCCCTCCACTTT. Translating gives CASSLTTSGGLSPPPLHF.